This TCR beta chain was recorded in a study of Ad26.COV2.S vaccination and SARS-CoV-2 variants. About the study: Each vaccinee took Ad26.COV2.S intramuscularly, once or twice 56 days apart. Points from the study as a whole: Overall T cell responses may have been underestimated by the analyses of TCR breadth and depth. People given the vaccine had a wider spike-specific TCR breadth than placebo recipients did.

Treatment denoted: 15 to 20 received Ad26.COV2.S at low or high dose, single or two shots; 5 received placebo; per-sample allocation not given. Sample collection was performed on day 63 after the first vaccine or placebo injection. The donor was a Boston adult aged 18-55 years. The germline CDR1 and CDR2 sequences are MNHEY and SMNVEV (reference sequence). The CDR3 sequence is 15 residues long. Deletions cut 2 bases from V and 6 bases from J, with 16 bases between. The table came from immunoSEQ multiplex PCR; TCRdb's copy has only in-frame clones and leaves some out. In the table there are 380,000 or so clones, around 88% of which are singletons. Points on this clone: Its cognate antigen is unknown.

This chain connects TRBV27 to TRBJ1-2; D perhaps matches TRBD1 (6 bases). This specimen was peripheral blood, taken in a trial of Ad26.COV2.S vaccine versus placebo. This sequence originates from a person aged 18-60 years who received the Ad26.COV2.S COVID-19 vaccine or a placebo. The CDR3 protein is CASSLGIGPGDGYTF. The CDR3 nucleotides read TGTGCCAGCAGTTTAGGAATTGGGCCAGGGGATGGCTACACCTTC.